Sequencing of this T cell receptor beta chain was carried out in a study of cytomegalovirus exposure and HLA in healthy donors. Study outcomes and limitations: HLA restriction was apparent for most CMV-associated TCR beta chains in a later analysis. In most subjects, TCR beta sequences reportedly gave accurate predictions of HLA-A and HLA-B alleles.

With 60 Vbeta and 13 Jbeta primers, the PCR was carried out. As originally analysed: Among the unique TCR beta chains that a later analysis counted, about 81 million in all, 9.5 million to 12 million were shared. The assay was immunoSEQ multiplex PCR, and TCRdb's table has in-frame clones only and misses some. V and J calls and clone size follow that table, whereas D and trimming were derived from the DNA. There are 150,000 to 200,000 clones in the sample; around 83% occur only once, and nearly 6.5% lies in the top ten. A word on this clone: The target antigen is unknown.

V shed 4 bases and J 4 bases; nucleotides not matched to a gene: 5. The CDR3 is made up of 15 amino acids. The V gene's germline CDR1 is SGHNT and CDR2 YYREEE (reference sequence). V gene TRBV5-4 combines with J gene TRBJ1-4, with TRBD1 matching 9 bases. This sequence originates from a man aged 50 or older in good health and CMV-seropositive. Sequencing input: PBMCs. CDR3 protein: CASSVNRGLNEKLFF. The CDR3 DNA follows: TGTGCCAGCAGCGTCAACAGGGGGCTTAATGAAAAACTGTTTTTT.